This T cell receptor (beta chain) emerged from a study of T-cell reconstitution after alpha-beta-depleted transplantation in children. Unique molecular identifiers were incorporated into the prepared TCRbeta library. TCRdb analysed the PCR reads with MiXCR anew, one entry per CDR3 protein. The data hold hundreds of thousands of distinct CDR3 sequences, with approximately 15% observed a single time. V was cut by 3 bases and J by 2 bases, with 17 bases left in between. Germline V CDR1 and CDR2: MGHDK, SYGVNS. There are 16 residues in the CDR3. The chain carries TRBV25-1 and TRBJ2-7; TRBD1 or TRBD2 may be the D gene (5 bases each). This TCR was recovered from a male patient aged 2 to 9 who had a stem cell transplant for acute lymphoblastic leukemia, so the T cells may come from the graft donor. This material consisted of PBMCs, mostly from graft donor cells, taken 360 days after TCRalphabeta/CD19-depleted stem cell transplant. CDR3 sequence reads: CASSDLPGRGTYEQYF. The CDR3 DNA is TGTGCCAGCAGTGACTTACCGGGACGGGGCACCTACGAGCAGTACTTC.